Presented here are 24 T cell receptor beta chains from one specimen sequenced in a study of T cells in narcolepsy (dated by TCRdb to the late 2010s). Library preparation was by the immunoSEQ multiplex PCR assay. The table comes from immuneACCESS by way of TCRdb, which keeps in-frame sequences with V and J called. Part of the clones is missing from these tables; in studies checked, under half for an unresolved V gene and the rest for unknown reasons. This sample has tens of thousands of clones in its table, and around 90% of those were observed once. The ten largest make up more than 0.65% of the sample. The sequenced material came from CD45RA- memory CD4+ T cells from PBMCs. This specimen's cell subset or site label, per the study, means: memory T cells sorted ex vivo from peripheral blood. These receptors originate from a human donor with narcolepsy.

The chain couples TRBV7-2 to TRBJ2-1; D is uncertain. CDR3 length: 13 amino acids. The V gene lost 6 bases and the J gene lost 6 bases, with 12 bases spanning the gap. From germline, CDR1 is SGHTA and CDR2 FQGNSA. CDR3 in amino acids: CASRGFSLNEQFF. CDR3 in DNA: TGTGCCAGCAGGGGGTTTTCTCTCAATGAGCAGTTCTTC.

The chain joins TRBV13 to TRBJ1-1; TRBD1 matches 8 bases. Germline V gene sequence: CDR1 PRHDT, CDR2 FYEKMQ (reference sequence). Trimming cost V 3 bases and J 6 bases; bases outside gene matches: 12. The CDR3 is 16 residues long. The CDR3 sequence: CASSLGTGRGIAEAFF. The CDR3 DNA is TGTGCCAGCAGCTTGGGGACAGGCCGAGGAATCGCTGAAGCTTTCTTT.

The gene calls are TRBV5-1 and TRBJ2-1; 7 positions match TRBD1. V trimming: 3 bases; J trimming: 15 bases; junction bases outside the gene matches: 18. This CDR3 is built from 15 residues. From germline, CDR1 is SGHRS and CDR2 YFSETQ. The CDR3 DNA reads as TGCGCCAGCAGCTCCGAAGGGCCGACAGGGTCGGTAATGTTCTTC. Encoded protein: CASSSEGPTGSVMFF.

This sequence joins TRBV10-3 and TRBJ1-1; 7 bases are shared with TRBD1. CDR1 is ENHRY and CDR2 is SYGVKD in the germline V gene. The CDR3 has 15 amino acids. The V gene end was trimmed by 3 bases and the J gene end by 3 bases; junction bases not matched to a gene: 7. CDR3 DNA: TGTGCCATCAGTGATACCACAGGGGCCGACACTGAAGCTTTCTTT. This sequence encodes CAISDTTGADTEAFF.

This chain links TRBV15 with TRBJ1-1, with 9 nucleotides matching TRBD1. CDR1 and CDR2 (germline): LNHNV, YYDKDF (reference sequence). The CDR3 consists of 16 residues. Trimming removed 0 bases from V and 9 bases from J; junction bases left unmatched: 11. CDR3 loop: CATSRDNRAGTGKAFF. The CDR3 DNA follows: TGTGCCACCAGCAGAGATAATAGGGCCGGGACAGGGAAAGCTTTCTTT.

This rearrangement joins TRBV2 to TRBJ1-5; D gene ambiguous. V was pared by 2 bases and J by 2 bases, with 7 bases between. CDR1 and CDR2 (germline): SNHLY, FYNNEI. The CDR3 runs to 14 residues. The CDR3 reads CASSENAGNQPQHF. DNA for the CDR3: TGTGCCAGCAGTGAAAATGCGGGCAATCAGCCCCAGCATTTT. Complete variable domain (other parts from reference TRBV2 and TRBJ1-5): EPEVTQTPSHQVTQMGQEVILRCVPISNHLYFYWYRQILGQKVEFLVSFYNNEISEKSEIFDDQFSVERPDGSNFTLKIRSTKLEDSAMYFCASSENAGNQPQHFGDGTRLSIL.

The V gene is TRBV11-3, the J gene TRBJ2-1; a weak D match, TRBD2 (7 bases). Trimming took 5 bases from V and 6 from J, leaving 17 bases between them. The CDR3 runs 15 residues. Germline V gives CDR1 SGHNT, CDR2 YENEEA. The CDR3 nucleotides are TGTGCCAGCAGCCGTGGGGGCGGGGGCTTCAATGAGCAGTTCTTC. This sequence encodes CASSRGGGGFNEQFF. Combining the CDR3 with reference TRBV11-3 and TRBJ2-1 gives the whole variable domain EAGVVQSPRYKIIEKKQPVAFWCNPISGHNTLYWYLQNLGQGPELLIRYENEEAVDDSQLPKDRFSAERLKGVDSTLKIQPAELGDSAVYLCASSRGGGGFNEQFFGPGTRLTVL.

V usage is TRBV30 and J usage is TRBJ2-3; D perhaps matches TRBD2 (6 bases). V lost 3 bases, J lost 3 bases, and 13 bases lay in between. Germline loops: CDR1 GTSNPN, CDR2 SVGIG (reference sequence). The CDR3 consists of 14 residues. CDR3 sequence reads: CAWRPGGATDTQYF. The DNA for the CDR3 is TGTGCCTGGAGGCCTGGCGGGGCAACAGATACGCAGTATTTT.

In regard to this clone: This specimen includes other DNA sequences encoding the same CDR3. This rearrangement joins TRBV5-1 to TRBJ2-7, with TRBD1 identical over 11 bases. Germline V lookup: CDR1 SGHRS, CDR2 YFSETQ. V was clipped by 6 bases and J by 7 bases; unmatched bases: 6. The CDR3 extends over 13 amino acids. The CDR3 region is CASTGTGGWEQYF. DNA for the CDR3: TGCGCCAGCACGGGGACAGGGGGTTGGGAGCAGTACTTC. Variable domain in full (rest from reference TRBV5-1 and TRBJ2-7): KAGVTQTPRYLIKTRGQQVTLSCSPISGHRSVSWYQQTPGQGLQFLFEYFSETQRNKGNFPGRFSGRQFSNSRSEMNVSTLELGDSALYLCASTGTGGWEQYFGPGTRLTVT.

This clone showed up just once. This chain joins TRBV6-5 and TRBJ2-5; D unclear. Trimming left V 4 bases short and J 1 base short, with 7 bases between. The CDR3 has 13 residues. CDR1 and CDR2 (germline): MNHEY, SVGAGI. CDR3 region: CASSWTVQETQYF. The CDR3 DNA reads TGTGCCAGCAGTTGGACGGTCCAAGAGACCCAGTACTTC.

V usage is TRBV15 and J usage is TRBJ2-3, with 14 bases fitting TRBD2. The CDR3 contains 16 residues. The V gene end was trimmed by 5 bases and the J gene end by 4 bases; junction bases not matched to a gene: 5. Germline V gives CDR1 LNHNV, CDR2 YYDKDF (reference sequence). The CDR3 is CATSGGLAGGSDTQYF. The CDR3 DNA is TGTGCCACCAGCGGAGGACTAGCGGGAGGATCAGATACGCAGTATTTT.

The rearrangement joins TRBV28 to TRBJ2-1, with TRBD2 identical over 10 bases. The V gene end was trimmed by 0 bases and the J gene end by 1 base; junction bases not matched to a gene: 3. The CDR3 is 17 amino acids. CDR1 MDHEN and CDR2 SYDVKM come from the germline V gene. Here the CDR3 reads CASSLWSGRGSYNEQFF. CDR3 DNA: TGTGCCAGCAGTTTATGGAGCGGGAGGGGGTCCTACAATGAGCAGTTCTTC.

The CDR3 DNA is TGCAGTGCTAGAGAAGAGAGGGAGCAGTACTTC. This sequence encodes CSAREEREQYF. The chain links TRBV20-1 to TRBJ2-5, with D perhaps matching TRBD2 (5 bases). Germline V gene lookup returns CDR1 DFQATT and CDR2 SNEGSKA (reference sequence). The CDR3 runs to 11 residues. The ends were cut back, 0 bases at V and 11 bases at J, with 10 bases in the middle.

CDR3 loop: CAISPDNQPQHF. CDR3 in DNA: TGTGCCATCAGCCCAGATAATCAGCCCCAGCATTTT. The chain carries TRBV10-3 and TRBJ1-5; D is uncertain. This CDR3 is built from 12 residues. The V gene's germline CDR1 is ENHRY and CDR2 SYGVKD. The V and J ends lost 6 bases and 4 bases respectively, with 7 bases between them.

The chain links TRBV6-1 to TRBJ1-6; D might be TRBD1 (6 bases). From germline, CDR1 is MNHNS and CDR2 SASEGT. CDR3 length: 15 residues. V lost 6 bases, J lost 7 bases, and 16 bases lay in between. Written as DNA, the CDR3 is TGTGCCAGCAGCGCCCAGGGGACTGGCAATTCACCCCTCCACTTT. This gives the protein CASSAQGTGNSPLHF.

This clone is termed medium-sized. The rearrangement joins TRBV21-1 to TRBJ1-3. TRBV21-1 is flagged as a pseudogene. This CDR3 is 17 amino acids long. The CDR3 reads CASSKSRPGYSGNTIYF. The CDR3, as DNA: TGTGCCAGCAGCAAAAGTCGTCCGGGGTACTCTGGAAACACCATATATTTT.

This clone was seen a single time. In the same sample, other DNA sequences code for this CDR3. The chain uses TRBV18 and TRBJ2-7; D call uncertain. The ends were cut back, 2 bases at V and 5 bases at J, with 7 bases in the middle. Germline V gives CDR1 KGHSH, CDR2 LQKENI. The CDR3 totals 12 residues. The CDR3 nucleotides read TGTGCCAGCTCACCAAATTCCCACGAGCAGTACTTC. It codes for CASSPNSHEQYF.

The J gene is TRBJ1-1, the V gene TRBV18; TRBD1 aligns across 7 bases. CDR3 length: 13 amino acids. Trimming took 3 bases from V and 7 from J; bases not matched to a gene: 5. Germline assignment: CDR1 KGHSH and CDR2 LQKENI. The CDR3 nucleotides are TGTGCCAGCTCACCCGCAGGGGGTGGTGAAGCTTTCTTT. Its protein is CASSPAGGGEAFF. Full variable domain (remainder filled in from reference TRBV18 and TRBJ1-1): NAGVMQNPRHLVRRRGQEARLRCSPMKGHSHVYWYRQLPEEGLKFMVYLQKENIIDESGMPKERFSAEFPKEGPSILRIQQVVRGDSAAYFCASSPAGGGEAFFGQGTRLTVV.

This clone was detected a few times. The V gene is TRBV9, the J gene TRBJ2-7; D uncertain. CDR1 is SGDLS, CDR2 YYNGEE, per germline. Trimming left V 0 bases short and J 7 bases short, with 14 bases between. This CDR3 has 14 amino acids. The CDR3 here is CASSVGLGMREQYF. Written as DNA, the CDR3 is TGTGCCAGCAGCGTAGGGCTAGGGATGCGAGAGCAGTACTTC.

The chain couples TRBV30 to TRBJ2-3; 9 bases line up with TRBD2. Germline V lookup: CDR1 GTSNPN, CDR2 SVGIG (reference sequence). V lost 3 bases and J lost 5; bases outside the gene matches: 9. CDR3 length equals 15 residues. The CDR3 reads CAWRLTAGGLDTQYF. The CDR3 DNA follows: TGTGCCTGGAGATTAACGGCGGGGGGGCTAGATACGCAGTATTTT.

This CDR3 reads CASSLNPSGINTGELFF. Here the CDR3 DNA reads TGTGCCAGCAGCTTAAACCCCTCAGGGATTAACACCGGGGAGCTGTTTTTT. J is TRBJ2-2 and V is TRBV7-3, with D possibly matching TRBD1 (5 bases). This CDR3 comprises 17 residues. Germline assignment: CDR1 SGHTA and CDR2 FQGTGA. Deletions cut 1 base from V and 2 bases from J, with 14 bases between.

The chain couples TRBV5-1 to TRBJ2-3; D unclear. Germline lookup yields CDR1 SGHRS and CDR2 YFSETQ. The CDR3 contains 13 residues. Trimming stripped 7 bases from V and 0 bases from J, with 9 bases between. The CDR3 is CASRSDSTDTQYF. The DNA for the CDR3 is TGCGCCAGCCGTTCTGACAGCACAGATACGCAGTATTTT.

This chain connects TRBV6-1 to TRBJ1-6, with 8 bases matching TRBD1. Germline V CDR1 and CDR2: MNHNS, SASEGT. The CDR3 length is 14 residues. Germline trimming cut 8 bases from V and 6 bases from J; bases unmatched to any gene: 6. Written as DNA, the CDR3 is TGTGCCAGCCGGCAGGGGGCATTTAATTCACCCCTCCACTTT. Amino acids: CASRQGAFNSPLHF.

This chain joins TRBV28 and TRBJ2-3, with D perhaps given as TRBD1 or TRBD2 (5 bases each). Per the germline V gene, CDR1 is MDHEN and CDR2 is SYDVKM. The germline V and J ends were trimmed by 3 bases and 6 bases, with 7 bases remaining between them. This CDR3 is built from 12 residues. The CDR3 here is CASSFWGDTQYF. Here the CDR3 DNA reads TGTGCCAGCAGTTTCTGGGGGGATACGCAGTATTTT.